Each of the 11 T cell receptor beta chains below was sequenced from the same sample in a study of T-cell memory formation after mild COVID-19. Each CDR3 protein is one row after TCRdb ran MiXCR on the 5' RACE reads. This table has 300,000 to 350,000 distinct CDR3 sequences, roughly 13% appearing once. Specimen: PBMCs or a T cell subset sorted from them (not recorded which). The source of these receptors is a man aged 18 to 29 who had mild COVID-19 (a few samples of this study predate the infection). Cell type and time point are not known.

V gene TRBV29-1 combines with J gene TRBJ1-1; 8 bases map to TRBD1. V was clipped by 6 bases and J by 1 base; unmatched bases: 4. Germline values: CDR1 SQVTM, CDR2 ANQGSEA. The CDR3 spans 13 residues. This chain's CDR3 is CSVTGDGNTEAFF. CDR3 nucleotide sequence: TGCAGCGTGACAGGGGACGGGAACACTGAAGCTTTCTTT.

This sequence joins TRBV7-2 and TRBJ2-5, with D tentatively TRBD2 (5 bases). V lost 3 bases and J lost 5, with 19 bases in between. The V gene's germline CDR1 is SGHTA and CDR2 FQGNSA. CDR3 size: 16 residues. The CDR3 nucleotides are TGTGCCAGCAGCTTCGGCGGGTCTCGAAGCTGGGAGACCCAGTACTTC. Translated: CASSFGGSRSWETQYF.

This clonotype occurred a few times. The genes are TRBV4-3 and TRBJ2-3; the D is unclear. The CDR3 is 16 residues long. Germline CDR1 LGHNA, CDR2 YSLEER. V was trimmed by 0 bases and J by 4 bases, leaving 14 bases between them. The CDR3 protein is CASSQDLGPSADTQYF. Written as DNA, the CDR3 is TGCGCCAGCAGCCAAGATCTGGGCCCTTCCGCAGATACGCAGTATTTT.

The sample holds a few counts of this clonotype. The J gene is TRBJ1-5, the V gene TRBV12-3 or TRBV12-4; 8 bases map to TRBD1. V was pared by 5 bases and J by 6 bases, with 3 bases of the junction left unmatched. The CDR3 runs 13 residues. In DNA form, the CDR3 reads TGTGCCAGCAGTATTCAGGGGGCTCAGCCCCAGCATTTT. Protein sequence: CASSIQGAQPQHF.

This rearrangement joins TRBV29-1 to TRBJ1-1, with a weak D call TRBD1 (5 bases). Trimming took 4 bases from V and 4 from J, leaving 13 bases between them. CDR1 is SQVTM, CDR2 ANQGSEA, per germline. This CDR3 has 13 amino acids. CDR3 nucleotide sequence: TGCAGCGTTGCCTGGATGGGGGGCACTGAAGCTTTCTTT. This sequence encodes CSVAWMGGTEAFF.

This clonotype was counted only a few times. The chain links TRBV7-9 to TRBJ1-1, with a weak D call TRBD1 (5 bases). This CDR3 contains 12 residues. Trimming removed 7 bases at V and 10 bases at J, with 16 bases between. Germline V gives CDR1 SEHNR, CDR2 FQNEAQ (reference sequence). CDR3 sequence reads: CASTALTGTAFF. For the CDR3, the DNA is TGTGCCAGCACCGCGTTGACGGGGACAGCTTTCTTT.

The chain recombines TRBV29-1 with TRBJ1-1, with D possibly matching TRBD1 (5 bases). V dropped 4 bases and J dropped 3 bases, with 9 bases sitting between them. Germline CDR1 reads SQVTM; CDR2 reads ANQGSEA. The length of the CDR3 is 12 residues. The CDR3 sequence: CSVGGRDTEAFF. CDR3 DNA: TGCAGCGTTGGGGGCAGGGACACTGAAGCTTTCTTT.

This clonotype was observed a handful of times. J is TRBJ2-5 and V is TRBV20-1; TRBD2 is a possible D gene (6 bases). Germline V gene lookup returns CDR1 DFQATT and CDR2 SNEGSKA (reference sequence). The CDR3 covers 15 residues. V lost 6 bases and J 2 bases, leaving 19 bases between the germline ends. Here the CDR3 reads CSAPPTGGLQETQYF. For the CDR3, the DNA is TGCAGTGCCCCTCCGACCGGGGGATTACAAGAGACCCAGTACTTC.

As for this clonotype: Given the absence of the conserved phenylalanine or tryptophan at the CDR3 end, a read error is likely. The V call is TRBV6-5, the J call TRBJ2-7; D is unresolved. The CDR3 consists of 12 residues. CDR1 and CDR2 (germline): MNHEY, SVGAGI. V was clipped by 6 bases and J by 3 bases, with 9 bases between them. CDR3 DNA sequence: TGTGCCAGCAGCCCAGACCGCTACGAGCAGTACATC. Translation gives CASSPDRYEQYI.

This clonotype has only a few counts. This chain connects TRBV7-2 to TRBJ2-1; D remains ambiguous. The CDR3 extends over 12 amino acids. Germline values: CDR1 SGHTA, CDR2 FQGNSA. V was clipped by 4 bases and J by 9 bases, with 10 bases between them. As DNA, the CDR3 is TGTGCCAGCAGCTCCCGATGGGGTGAGCAGTTCTTC. This codes for CASSSRWGEQFF.

Points on this clonotype: At one boundary the junction diverges from the germline segment, which might be a read error. The chain links TRBV20-1 to TRBJ2-1; D is possibly TRBD2 (5 bases). The CDR3 contains 14 residues. Germline lookup yields CDR1 DFQATT and CDR2 SNEGSKA (reference sequence). CDR3 nucleotide sequence: TGCAGTGCTAGGAGGACTTCCTCCCACAATGAGCAGTTCTTC. Its translation is CSARRTSSHNEQFF.